The rows below give T cell receptor beta chains drawn from one sample of a study of T cell responses to AZD1222 COVID-19 vaccine. The protocol was immunoSEQ multiplex PCR, while the TCRdb copy is restricted to in-frame clones and leaves out a portion. The sample contains roughly 160,000 clones, around 95% of which appear only once. The sequencing used peripheral blood, collected on day 0 of AZD1222 vaccination. The receptor set was obtained from an adult in good health. CDR3s include the opening cysteine and the closing phenylalanine or tryptophan. Each record gives: D gene, clone size, V gene, J gene, CDR3 protein, CDR3 DNA. The D gene is left open where the match is weak. Clone size is not always given. Where it is, it says once, few, many or a class for expanded clones.

D: .; size: .; V: TRBV7-9; J: TRBJ1-6; CDR3: CASARGGANSPLHF; DNA: TGTGCCAGCGCGAGGGGGGGGGCCAATTCACCCCTCCACTTT
D: .; size: .; V: TRBV2; J: TRBJ1-5; CDR3: CASGLIDRLNQPQHF; DNA: TGTGCCAGCGGCCTAATAGATAGGTTAAATCAGCCCCAGCATTTT
D: TRBD2; size: .; V: TRBV7-3; J: TRBJ2-1; CDR3: CASSLPTSGSINEQFF; DNA: TGTGCCAGCAGCTTGCCGACTAGCGGGAGTATCAATGAGCAGTTCTTC
D: .; size: .; V: TRBV6-5; J: TRBJ1-5; CDR3: CASSTSGIEPQHF; DNA: TGTGCCAGCAGTACCTCGGGAATTGAGCCCCAGCATTTT
D: TRBD1; size: .; V: TRBV28; J: TRBJ1-2; CDR3: CASSVSGGGYTF; DNA: TGTGCCAGCAGTGTATCAGGGGGTGGCTACACCTTC
D: .; size: .; V: TRBV7-8; J: TRBJ2-7; CDR3: CASSHTGIYEQYF; DNA: TGTGCCAGCAGCCATACAGGGATCTACGAGCAGTACTTC
D: TRBD1; size: .; V: TRBV2; J: TRBJ2-7; CDR3: CASSDQGAYEQYF; DNA: TGTGCCAGCAGTGACCAGGGGGCCTACGAGCAGTACTTC
D: .; size: .; V: TRBV16; J: TRBJ2-1; CDR3: CASSHLSANEQFF; DNA: TGTGCCAGCAGCCACCTTAGCGCAAATGAGCAGTTCTTC
D: .; size: .; V: TRBV6-5; J: TRBJ1-5; CDR3: CASSSDRAWDQPQHF; DNA: TGTGCCAGCAGTTCGGACAGAGCGTGGGATCAGCCCCAGCATTTT
D: .; size: once; V: TRBV7-9; J: TRBJ1-5; CDR3: CASSLDSFGQPQHF; DNA: TGTGCCAGCAGCCTAGACTCGTTTGGGCAGCCCCAGCATTTT
D: .; size: .; V: TRBV27; J: TRBJ1-2; CDR3: CASSLRRGYGYTF; DNA: TGTGCCAGCAGTTTGAGGCGAGGATATGGCTACACCTTC
D: .; size: .; V: TRBV6-5; J: TRBJ2-2; CDR3: CASSFEGPAVTGELFF; DNA: TGTGCCAGCAGTTTCGAGGGGCCAGCGGTTACCGGGGAGCTGTTTTTT
D: .; size: .; V: TRBV19; J: TRBJ1-4; CDR3: CASREGIRTNEKLFF; DNA: TGTGCCAGCCGCGAGGGGATTCGCACTAATGAAAAACTGTTTTTT
D: .; size: .; V: TRBV27; J: TRBJ1-2; CDR3: CASSLGREAHLTGYTF; DNA: TGTGCCAGCAGTCTGGGCAGGGAAGCCCACCTAACAGGCTACACCTTC
D: .; size: .; V: TRBV15; J: TRBJ1-1; CDR3: CATSGRKNTEAFF; DNA: TGTGCCACCAGCGGCCGGAAGAACACTGAAGCTTTCTTT
D: .; size: .; V: TRBV2; J: TRBJ1-4; CDR3: CASSDRAEAEKLFF; DNA: TGTGCCAGCAGTGACAGGGCGGAGGCTGAAAAACTGTTTTTT
D: .; size: .; V: TRBV28; J: TRBJ1-5; CDR3: CASSFRGDQPQHF; DNA: TGTGCCAGCAGTTTCCGTGGGGATCAGCCCCAGCATTTT
D: TRBD2; size: .; V: TRBV28; J: TRBJ2-1; CDR3: CASSYAGGHNEQFF; DNA: TGTGCCAGCAGTTATGCGGGAGGGCACAATGAGCAGTTCTTC
D: .; size: .; V: TRBV6-5; J: TRBJ1-5; CDR3: CATSHRGNQPQHF; DNA: TGTGCCACCTCTCACAGGGGCAATCAGCCCCAGCATTTT
D: .; size: .; V: TRBV7-9; J: TRBJ1-2; CDR3: CASSLGLLWMGYTF; DNA: TGTGCCAGCAGCTTAGGCCTCCTTTGGATGGGCTACACCTTC
D: .; size: few; V: TRBV28; J: TRBJ1-5; CDR3: CASRLTRGINQPQHF; DNA: TGTGCCAGCAGGCTGACCCGGGGGATAAATCAGCCCCAGCATTTT
D: .; size: .; V: TRBV9; J: TRBJ2-2; CDR3: CASSVPQGAGELFF; DNA: TGTGCCAGCAGCGTACCGCAGGGAGCCGGGGAGCTGTTTTTT
D: .; size: .; V: TRBV15; J: TRBJ1-6; CDR3: CATSRAQGPRVF; DNA: TGTGCCACCAGCAGAGCACAGGGCCCCCGAGTTTTT
D: .; size: once; V: TRBV3-1/TRBV3-2; J: TRBJ2-2; CDR3: CASTQGGRFTGELFF; DNA: TGTGCCAGCACCCAAGGGGGTAGGTTCACCGGGGAGCTGTTTTTT